The present entry profiles one T cell receptor beta chain with its context. These data are taken from a study of blood T cell repertoires in COVID-19. Study-wide context: COVID-19 samples from acute and convalescent phases originated in the United States, Italy and Spain. In each case, the material was cDNA or gDNA derived from T cells, B-cell-depleted T cells, or PBMCs.

In the source study's methods: Estimates of nucleated cell counts were drawn from the amplification of reference gene primers. Profiled with immunoSEQ multiplex PCR; TCRdb holds only in-frame clones, not every one. The V and J calls and clone size come from that table; D and trimming were worked out from the DNA. Counted here are around 150,000 clones, 70% to 90% occurring once; the ten biggest clones make up roughly 8.6%. The CDR3 consists of 15 residues. Trimming took 2 bases from V and 0 from J, leaving 11 bases between them. The germline gives CDR1 GTSNPN, CDR2 SVGIG (reference sequence). The specimen was peripheral blood. The rearrangement joins TRBV30 to TRBJ1-5, with D possibly matching TRBD1 (5 bases). The receptor was derived from a man between 60 and 75 years old with acute or convalescent COVID-19. The CDR3 sequence: CAWSIGALSNQPQHF. In DNA form, the CDR3 reads TGTGCCTGGAGTATTGGGGCGCTTAGCAATCAGCCCCAGCATTTT.